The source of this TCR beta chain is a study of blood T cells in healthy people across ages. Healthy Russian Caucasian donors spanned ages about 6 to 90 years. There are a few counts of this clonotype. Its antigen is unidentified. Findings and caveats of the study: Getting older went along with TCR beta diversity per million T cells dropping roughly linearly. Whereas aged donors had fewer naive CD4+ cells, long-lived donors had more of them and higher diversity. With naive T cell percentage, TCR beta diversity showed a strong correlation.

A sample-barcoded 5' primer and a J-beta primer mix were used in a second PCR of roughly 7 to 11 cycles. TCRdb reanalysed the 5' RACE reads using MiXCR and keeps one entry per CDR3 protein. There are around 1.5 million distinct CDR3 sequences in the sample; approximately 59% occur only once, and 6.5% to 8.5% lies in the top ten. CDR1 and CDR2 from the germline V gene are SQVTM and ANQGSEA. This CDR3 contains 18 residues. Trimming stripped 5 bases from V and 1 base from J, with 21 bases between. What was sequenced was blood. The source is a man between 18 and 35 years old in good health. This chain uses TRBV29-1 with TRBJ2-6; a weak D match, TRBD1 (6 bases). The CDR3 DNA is TGCAGCGTTTCCCCTTCACAGGGTGTCTCTTCTGGGGCCAACGTCCTGACTTTC. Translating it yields CSVSPSQGVSSGANVLTF.